Below are 11 T cell receptor beta chains sequenced from a single sample in a study of OX40 agonist ivuxolimab in advanced cancers. Some clones are missing from TCRdb's copy, which holds only in-frame ones; the method was immunoSEQ multiplex PCR. Among around 45,000 clones listed, roughly three quarters were seen once. The starting material was CD4+ or CD8+ T cells sorted from blood, obtained in a trial of the OX40 agonist ivuxolimab. Source of these receptors: an adult with an advanced solid tumor such as melanoma, head and neck, liver or kidney cancer.

The chain links TRBV5-4 to TRBJ2-3, with D perhaps given as TRBD1 or TRBD2 (6 bases each). Trimming shortened V by 4 bases and J by 3 bases, and 15 bases separated the two germline ends. The CDR3 spans 15 residues. Germline CDR1 SGHNT, CDR2 YYREEE (reference sequence). CDR3 region: CASSLPGAGTDTQYF. DNA for the CDR3: TGTGCCAGCAGCCTACCGGGGGCGGGGACAGATACGCAGTATTTT.

In its sample, this clone was seen a few times. V gene TRBV5-1 combines with J gene TRBJ2-2, with D uncertain. V lost 7 bases and J 8 bases, leaving 15 bases between the germline ends. The CDR3 is made up of 13 amino acids. CDR1 SGHRS and CDR2 YFSETQ come from the germline V gene. The CDR3 spells CASANVVGGELFF. The CDR3 DNA is TGCGCCAGCGCTAACGTCGTTGGAGGGGAGCTGTTTTTT.

This clone was observed a handful of times. The chain links TRBV2 to TRBJ1-1; D might be TRBD1 (5 bases). The CDR3 has 12 amino acids. V was shortened by 6 bases and J by 7 bases, with 12 bases between the two germline ends. CDR1 and CDR2 (germline): SNHLY, FYNNEI. As DNA, the CDR3 is TGTGCCAGCAGGGACGACAGAAGTGAAGCTTTCTTT. Translation gives CASRDDRSEAFF.

The genes are TRBV29-1 and TRBJ2-1, with 7 nucleotides matching TRBD2. V was pared by 0 bases and J by 3 bases, with 8 bases of the junction left unmatched. The CDR3 is 16 amino acids. Germline V lookup: CDR1 SQVTM, CDR2 ANQGSEA. CDR3 sequence: CSVEDQASGFYNEQFF. DNA of the CDR3: TGCAGCGTTGAAGATCAGGCTAGCGGTTTCTACAATGAGCAGTTCTTC.

The rearrangement links TRBV5-1 to TRBJ2-3; TRBD2 aligns across 8 bases. The length of the CDR3 is 20 residues. Germline V gives CDR1 SGHRS, CDR2 YFSETQ. V was pared by 0 bases and J by 4 bases, with 19 bases of the junction left unmatched. The chain's CDR3 is CASSLAWRPRGGRRPDTQYF. Here the CDR3 DNA reads TGCGCCAGCAGCTTGGCATGGAGGCCCAGGGGCGGGAGGCGGCCAGATACGCAGTATTTT.

By sample share, this clone is medium-sized (0.01 to 0.1%). The chain combines TRBV5-6 with TRBJ2-2, with 10 bases fitting TRBD2. The CDR3 has 15 residues. The J segment lost 3 bases and the V segment lost 4 bases, leaving 3 bases of the junction unmatched. Germline-derived CDR1 and CDR2 are SGHDT and YYEEEE. In nucleotides, the CDR3 is TGTGCCAGCAGCCCGACTAGCGGGTACACCGGGGAGCTGTTTTTT. Translating it yields CASSPTSGYTGELFF.

The chain combines TRBV28 with TRBJ1-2, with D perhaps matching TRBD1 (6 bases). The CDR3 consists of 15 residues. Trimming took off 5 bases at V and 7 bases at J, with 20 bases between the two ends. Germline lookup yields CDR1 MDHEN and CDR2 SYDVKM. The CDR3 bases are TGTGCCAGCAGTCCCTCCGGGACACAAATTGCTGGCTACACCTTC. It specifies CASSPSGTQIAGYTF.

The chain joins TRBV11-1 to TRBJ2-5, with D possibly matching TRBD2 (6 bases). Germline values: CDR1 SGHAT, CDR2 FQDESV (reference sequence). Trimming cost V 4 bases and J 9 bases, with 21 bases left between them. This CDR3 spans 15 amino acids. CDR3 DNA sequence: TGTGCCAGCAGCTGGGGGGAGACCGACCTTCGGTCCCAGTACTTC. Its protein is CASSWGETDLRSQYF.

This clone was seen a few times. The J gene is TRBJ1-1, the V gene TRBV28; TRBD1 might be the D (5 bases). Trimming took 8 bases from V and 3 from J, leaving 13 bases between them. The CDR3 totals 13 residues. CDR1 and CDR2 (germline): MDHEN, SYDVKM. The CDR3 DNA sequence: TGTGCCAGCGTATCGGGGCTGGACACTGAAGCTTTCTTT. It encodes CASVSGLDTEAFF.

The chain recombines TRBV28 with TRBJ2-3; TRBD2 is a possible D gene (6 bases). Per the germline V gene, CDR1 is MDHEN and CDR2 is SYDVKM. V was cut by 8 bases and J by 8 bases, with 32 bases left in between. The CDR3 has 18 residues. CDR3 sequence: CASRPTVPRGSLAGTQYF. In nucleotides, the CDR3 is TGTGCCAGCCGGCCAACCGTTCCGCGGGGTAGCCTAGCAGGTACGCAGTATTTT.

With regard to this clone: The same CDR3 also results from other DNA sequences found in this sample. This chain joins TRBV29-1 and TRBJ2-2, with a weak D call TRBD1 (7 bases). V was pared by 7 bases and J by 6 bases, with 15 bases between. There are 13 residues in the CDR3. In germline, CDR1 is SQVTM, CDR2 ANQGSEA. The CDR3: CSGRGWGAGELFF. Here the CDR3 DNA reads TGCAGCGGCAGGGGGTGGGGGGCCGGGGAGCTGTTTTTT.